This entry lists 10 T cell receptor beta chains sequenced from one sample in a study of T cells in Graves' hyperthyroidism and ophthalmopathy (dated by TCRdb to the late 2010s). Receptor libraries were prepared by multiplex PCR. The listed sequencing device is Illumina HiSeq 2000. The TCR beta CDR3 regions were amplified from the RNA transcripts. A first-round RT-PCR of the TCR CDR3 used the HTBI primer set with the Qiagen OneStep RT-PCR kit. TCRdb reanalyzed the raw reads on its own, using fastp at Q25 for trimming and MiXCR for clone calling, and kept in-frame beta chains. Rows are combined by CDR3 protein, so each entry shows the most common genes and DNA. The sample table lists under 700,000 distinct CDR3 sequences, approximately 15% of them with a count of one. Clones ranked in the top ten supply 18% of the sample. Sequencing was performed on blood. The receptors come from a woman aged 18-30 years with Graves' hyperthyroidism.

This clonotype was detected many times. This sequence joins TRBV28 and TRBJ2-7; D is undetermined. V lost 6 bases and J 0 bases, leaving 12 bases between the germline ends. Germline-derived CDR1 and CDR2 are MDHEN and SYDVKM. The CDR3 runs to 14 residues. This chain's CDR3 is CASSSQSLSYEQYF. CDR3 DNA sequence: TGTGCCAGCAGCTCACAGTCCCTCTCCTACGAGCAGTACTTC.

This clonotype was seen more than once but under ten times. The chain links TRBV4-1 to TRBJ2-7, with 10 bases aligning to TRBD2. The ends lost 3 bases at V and 5 bases at J; junction bases unmatched: 7. The CDR3 is 15 residues long. The germline V gene encodes CDR1 MGHRA and CDR2 YSYEKL. CDR3 DNA: TGCGCCAGCAGCCAGGTAGCGGGGGGTCGGGACGAGCAGTACTTC. This sequence encodes CASSQVAGGRDEQYF.

This clonotype was seen a handful of times. The chain has TRBV9 and TRBJ1-5, with unresolved D. V was cut by 5 bases and J by 1 base, with 13 bases left in between. CDR3 size: 15 residues. From germline, CDR1 is SGDLS and CDR2 YYNGEE. CDR3 protein: CASSVDVGSNQPQHF. CDR3 in DNA: TGTGCCAGCAGTGTGGACGTAGGAAGCAATCAGCCCCAGCATTTT.

Regarding this clonotype: The germline gene is not matched at one end of the junction; a read error may be the cause. This rearrangement joins TRBV28 to TRBJ2-7; D possibly matches TRBD1 or TRBD2 (7 bases each). The germline gives CDR1 MDHEN, CDR2 SYDVKM. This CDR3 is 16 amino acids long. This CDR3 is CACSSPQGGWPYEQYF. DNA of the CDR3: TGTGCCTGCAGTTCCCCTCAGGGGGGGTGGCCCTACGAGCAGTACTTC.

This clonotype was detected only a few times. The V call is TRBV12-3 or TRBV12-4, the J call TRBJ1-2; a weak D match, TRBD1 (6 bases). The CDR3 loop spans 15 amino acids. Trimming removed 5 bases at V and 2 bases at J, with 15 bases between. The CDR3 sequence: CASSPPRGKNYGYTF. In nucleotides, the CDR3 is TGTGCCAGCAGTCCGCCCAGGGGAAAGAACTATGGCTACACCTTC.

This clonotype was picked up a small number of times. J is TRBJ1-1 and V is TRBV5-4; 9 positions agree with TRBD1. CDR3 length equals 16 residues. V shed 0 bases, J shed 10 bases, and the junction held 13 bases outside the gene matches. In germline, CDR1 is SGHNT, CDR2 YYREEE (reference sequence). The CDR3: CASSLGGGQGTFGAFF. Here the CDR3 DNA reads TGTGCCAGCAGCTTGGGGGGGGGACAGGGTACCTTTGGAGCTTTCTTT.

This clonotype has ten or more counts. The chain employs TRBV2 and TRBJ2-2; 9 bases map to TRBD1. The V segment lost 7 bases and the J segment 6 bases; nucleotides outside the gene matches: 3. Germline V gene data show CDR1 as SNHLY and CDR2 as FYNNEI. This CDR3 contains 13 residues. CDR3 sequence reads: CASNRDRAGELFF. The CDR3 DNA reads TGTGCCAGCAACCGGGACAGGGCCGGGGAGCTGTTTTTT.

This clonotype occurred many times. The CDR3 bases are TGCGCCAGCAGCCAAGATCTCAGTGATGAGCAGTTCTTC. It is translated as CASSQDLSDEQFF. The J gene is TRBJ2-1, the V gene TRBV4-3; D not certain. This CDR3 is 13 amino acids long. V was trimmed by 0 bases and J by 8 bases, leaving 8 bases between them. The germline V gene encodes CDR1 LGHNA and CDR2 YSLEER.

This clonotype occurred many times. The CDR3 is CATGGASGSYEQYF. CDR3 coding DNA: TGTGCCACCGGTGGGGCTAGCGGGAGCTACGAGCAGTACTTC. The V gene is TRBV2, the J gene TRBJ2-7; 10 nucleotides line up with TRBD2. V lost 10 bases to trimming and J lost 3 bases; unmatched junction nucleotides: 9. The V gene's germline CDR1 is SNHLY and CDR2 FYNNEI. This CDR3 contains 14 residues.

This clonotype occurred a few times. The chain recombines TRBV19 with TRBJ2-1; 9 bases are shared with TRBD1. The CDR3 runs 16 residues. Germline CDR1 is LNHDA and CDR2 is SQIVND (reference sequence). Germline trimming cut 3 bases from V and 5 bases from J; bases unmatched to any gene: 8. The CDR3 DNA is TGTGCCAGTAGTATTACAGGGGGCATTATGGACAATGAGCAGTTCTTC. Translated, it gives CASSITGGIMDNEQFF. Full variable domain (missing parts from reference TRBV19 and TRBJ2-1): DGGITQSPKYLFRKEGQNVTLSCEQNLNHDAMYWYRQDPGQGLRLIYYSQIVNDFQKGDIAEGYSVSREKKESFPLTVTSAQKNPTAFYLCASSITGGIMDNEQFFGPGTRLTVL.